The source of this T cell receptor beta chain is a study of glioma-infiltrating T cells. This clonotype was counted at least ten times. Its antigen is unknown. The iRepertoire nested amplicon-rescue multiplex PCR amplified TCR alpha and beta CDR3s from RNA. MiXCR, run by TCRdb on the multiplex PCR reads, gives a single entry per CDR3 protein. The data hold about 190,000 distinct CDR3 sequences, with about 32% observed a single time. Germline V gives CDR1 SGHVS, CDR2 FNYEAQ. This CDR3 contains 15 residues. Trimming removed 6 bases from V and 2 bases from J, with 16 bases in between. Study-level results: Non-neoplastic patients had below-expected tissue-blood divergence, while all gliomas exceeded expectation.

The sequenced sample was glioma tissue, nonneoplastic brain tissue, or PBMCs (not recorded which). The V call is TRBV7-6, the J call TRBJ2-5; D possibly uses TRBD1 or TRBD2 (5 bases each). The clonotype comes from a human donor with low-grade glioma or glioblastoma, undergoing nonglioma brain surgery, or in good health (not recorded which). CDR3 protein: CASSPRERFQETQYF. The CDR3 bases are TGTGCCAGCAGTCCCAGGGAGCGGTTTCAAGAGACCCAGTACTTC.